What follows are 3 T cell receptor beta chains derived from one specimen sequenced in a study of T cells after yellow fever vaccination. MiXCR, run by TCRdb on the 5' RACE reads, gives a single entry per CDR3 protein. The data contain some 670,000 distinct CDR3 sequences, 12% of them singletons. This material consisted of PBMCs, taken on the day of the yellow fever booster vaccination. All receptors come from a man aged 25-40 years who received the YFV17D yellow fever vaccine.

The gene calls are TRBV6-2 or TRBV6-3 and TRBJ1-5; the D is unclear. Germline CDR1 is MNHEY and CDR2 is SVGEGT. Trimming pared 1 base from V and 4 bases from J, leaving 5 bases between. The CDR3 loop spans 13 amino acids. As DNA, the CDR3 is TGTGCCAGCAGTTACTGGATGAATCAGCCCCAGCATTTT. Its protein is CASSYWMNQPQHF.

The table lists this clonotype with a few counts. This sequence joins TRBV4-3 and TRBJ2-3; TRBD2 agrees at 10 bases. Germline V gene lookup returns CDR1 LGHNA and CDR2 YSLEER. This CDR3 contains 20 residues. Trimming cost V 0 bases and J 5 bases; bases outside gene matches: 17. In nucleotides, the CDR3 is TGCGCCAGCAGCCAAGACGTCAGGGGCGTAGCGGGAGGCTCGCGAGATACGCAGTATTTT. Translation: CASSQDVRGVAGGSRDTQYF.

The count of this clonotype is one. The V gene is TRBV27, the J gene TRBJ2-7; D is perhaps TRBD1 (6 bases). CDR3 length: 15 residues. Trimming left V 0 bases short and J 3 bases short, with 12 bases between. Germline V gene data show CDR1 as MNHEY and CDR2 as SMNVEV (reference sequence). CDR3 in amino acids: CASSLSEGQNYEQYF. The CDR3 region has the DNA TGTGCCAGCAGTTTATCCGAGGGACAAAACTACGAGCAGTACTTC.